The 26 T cell receptor beta chains below all came from one sample that was sequenced in a study of T cells in Graves' hyperthyroidism and ophthalmopathy. The investigators amplified TCR beta CDR3 regions from RNA transcripts. Using the HTBI primer set, a first-round RT-PCR was run on the TCR CDR3. TCRdb re-called the multiplex PCR reads through MiXCR, storing one row per CDR3 protein. The sample lists roughly 500,000 distinct CDR3 sequences; roughly 13% were seen once. Sequenced sample: blood. The receptors stem from a woman in her 30s with Graves' hyperthyroidism that later progressed to Graves' ophthalmopathy.

This clonotype was counted ten times or more. V gene TRBV30 combines with J gene TRBJ1-6, with D unclear. Germline CDR1 is GTSNPN and CDR2 is SVGIG (reference sequence). The CDR3 totals 14 residues. The V end was cut by 4 bases, the J end by 7 bases, with 14 bases between. CDR3 nucleotides: TGTGCCTGGACGAAAAGGGTGGGCAATTCACCCCTCCACTTT. Translation gives CAWTKRVGNSPLHF.

This clonotype was found many times. The chain recombines TRBV6-4 with TRBJ2-5; D is ambiguous. V shed 2 bases and J shed 4 bases, with 11 bases lying between them. Per the germline V gene, CDR1 is MRHNA and CDR2 is SNTAGT. The CDR3 runs to 14 residues. The CDR3 loop reads CASSDGPSGETQYF. The CDR3 nucleotides are TGTGCCAGCAGTGACGGTCCGTCAGGAGAGACCCAGTACTTC.

This clonotype was found many times. The CDR3 coding sequence is TGTGCCAGCACCGGACAGGTTAACACTGAAGCTTTCTTT. It codes for CASTGQVNTEAFF. The chain is built from TRBV12-3 or TRBV12-4 and TRBJ1-1; TRBD1 agrees at 7 bases. The CDR3 has 13 residues. J was trimmed by 2 bases and V by 7 bases; bases with no gene match: 4.

This clonotype showed up many times. V and J are TRBV6-5 and TRBJ1-1; D is undetermined. V gave up 3 bases and J gave up 7 bases, with 9 bases separating them. CDR1 is MNHEY, CDR2 SVGAGI, per germline. The CDR3 runs to 12 residues. CDR3 coding DNA: TGTGCCAGCAGTTATTCAGAGTTTGAAGCTTTCTTT. This codes for CASSYSEFEAFF.

Many counts were recorded for this clonotype. The gene calls are TRBV20-1 and TRBJ1-5; the D gene is possibly TRBD1 (5 bases). The germline V gene has CDR1 DFQATT and CDR2 SNEGSKA (reference sequence). This CDR3 region has 13 residues. Trimming pared 4 bases from V and 5 bases from J, leaving 12 bases between. The CDR3 sequence: CSATRDGDQPQHF. As DNA, the CDR3 is TGCAGTGCTACTCGGGACGGGGATCAGCCCCAGCATTTT.

This sequence joins TRBV30 and TRBJ1-2; TRBD1 is a possible D gene (5 bases). CDR1 and CDR2 from the germline V gene are GTSNPN and SVGIG (reference sequence). The CDR3 runs to 13 residues. V lost 2 bases to trimming and J lost 8 bases, with 15 bases between them. The chain's CDR3 is CAWSLSGARGYTF. CDR3 sequence (DNA): TGTGCCTGGAGTTTGTCCGGGGCGCGAGGCTACACCTTC.

With regard to this clonotype: With a much larger clone just one base away, this may be a read error. This chain uses TRBV2 with TRBJ1-1; TRBD1 is a possible D gene (5 bases). Germline-derived CDR1 and CDR2 are SNHLY and FYNNEI. The CDR3 runs to 15 residues. The ends were cut back, 4 bases at V and 4 bases at J, with 16 bases in the middle. This chain's CDR3 is CASSAGWGTSTEAFF. The CDR3 DNA follows: TGTGCCAGCAGTGCTGGGTGGGGGACGAGCACTGAAGCTTTCTTT. The complete variable domain, with remaining parts taken from reference TRBV2 and TRBJ1-1, reads EPEVTQTPSHQVTQMGQEVILRCVPISNHLYFYWYRQILGQKVEFLVSFYNNEISEKSEIFDDQFSVERPDGSNFTLKIRSTKLEDSAMYFCASSAGWGTSTEAFFGQGTRLTVV.

This clonotype was seen at least ten times. The chain is built from TRBV7-9 and TRBJ1-4, with a possible D match to TRBD1 (5 bases). The CDR3 covers 14 residues. V lost 6 bases to trimming and J lost 8 bases, with 16 bases between them. Germline CDR1 reads SEHNR; CDR2 reads FQNEAQ (reference sequence). CDR3 in DNA: TGTGCCAGCAGTCGCCCTGGGGCAGGGGAAAAACTGTTTTTT. Translation gives CASSRPGAGEKLFF.

At least ten counts were recorded for this clonotype. The V call is TRBV11-1, the J call TRBJ2-7, with a tentative D call TRBD2 (6 bases). The CDR3 length is 16 residues. Trimming took 0 bases from V and 2 from J, leaving 14 bases between them. Germline V lookup: CDR1 SGHAT, CDR2 FQDESV (reference sequence). The CDR3 is CASSLARAGWAYEQYF. For the CDR3, the DNA is TGTGCCAGCAGCTTAGCCCGCGCGGGGTGGGCCTACGAGCAGTACTTC.

This clonotype was counted between two and nine times. The V gene is TRBV14, the J gene TRBJ1-6; 7 positions agree with TRBD1. The CDR3 is 18 residues long. Per germline, CDR1 SGHDN and CDR2 FVKESK. V dropped 1 base and J dropped 8; count of bases not matched to a gene: 14. For the CDR3, the DNA is TGTGCCAGCAGCCAAGGAGACAGGGCTCTTCGGGGGGATTCACCCCTCCACTTT. Protein product: CASSQGDRALRGDSPLHF.

This clonotype was counted between two and nine times. The rearrangement links TRBV7-2 to TRBJ2-7; possibly TRBD2 for D (7 bases). CDR3 length: 13 amino acids. Trimming cost V 7 bases and J 3 bases, with 13 bases left between them. Germline-derived CDR1 and CDR2 are SGHTA and FQGNSA. The CDR3 region has the DNA TGTGCCAGCACCACGGGGGGCGGCTACGAGCAGTACTTC. This sequence encodes CASTTGGGYEQYF.

This clonotype has a count of ten or more. This chain connects TRBV12-5 to TRBJ2-7; TRBD2 agrees at 11 bases. V gave up 4 bases and J gave up 1 base; unmatched junction bases: 3. The germline V gene encodes CDR1 LGHNT and CDR2 FRNRAP. The CDR3 is made up of 15 amino acids. DNA for the CDR3: TGTGCTAGTGGTTCCGGGACTAGCGGATCCTACGAGCAGTACTTC. It specifies CASGSGTSGSYEQYF.

This clonotype was seen only a few times. The chain has TRBV19 and TRBJ1-2; TRBD1 aligns across 7 bases. This CDR3 region has 12 residues. With 8 bases clipped from V and 5 bases from J, the junction kept 5 bases outside the gene matches. Germline V CDR1 and CDR2: LNHDA, SQIVND (reference sequence). CDR3 DNA sequence: TGTGCCAGTCAGGGACAGTCTTATGGCTACACCTTC. Translation: CASQGQSYGYTF. Variable domain in full (rest from reference TRBV19 and TRBJ1-2): DGGITQSPKYLFRKEGQNVTLSCEQNLNHDAMYWYRQDPGQGLRLIYYSQIVNDFQKGDIAEGYSVSREKKESFPLTVTSAQKNPTAFYLCASQGQSYGYTFGSGTRLTVV.

V is TRBV6-1 and J is TRBJ1-2; no clear D gene. The CDR3 consists of 13 residues. V was pared by 1 base and J by 4 bases, with 7 bases between. Germline values: CDR1 MNHNS, CDR2 SASEGT. The CDR3 DNA sequence: TGTGCCAGCAGTGAAGTAGAAGGCTATGGCTACACCTTC. Its protein is CASSEVEGYGYTF.

The chain couples TRBV19 to TRBJ1-1; weak D call: TRBD1 (5 bases). The CDR3 contains 14 residues. The V end was cut by 8 bases, the J end by 1 base, with 14 bases between. The V gene's germline CDR1 is LNHDA and CDR2 SQIVND (reference sequence). CDR3 sequence: CASRPGGGNTEAFF. CDR3 bases: TGTGCCAGTCGACCGGGGGGGGGGAACACTGAAGCTTTCTTT.

This chain links TRBV4-1 with TRBJ1-2; D possibly corresponds to TRBD1 (5 bases). Trimming stripped 2 bases from V and 14 bases from J, with 15 bases between. The CDR3 consists of 12 residues. CDR1 and CDR2 (germline): MGHRA, YSYEKL. CDR3 amino acids: CASSQISQAQTF. In nucleotides, the CDR3 is TGCGCCAGCAGCCAAATTTCACAGGCCCAAACCTTC.

The chain couples TRBV25-1 to TRBJ1-4; 9 nucleotides agree with TRBD1. The CDR3 has 15 residues. V was pared by 6 bases and J by 5 bases, with 7 bases of the junction left unmatched. CDR1 and CDR2 from the germline V gene are MGHDK and SYGVNS. CDR3 loop: CASSAPGTGNEKLFF. CDR3 bases: TGTGCCAGCAGCGCCCCCGGGACAGGGAATGAAAAACTGTTTTTT. Looking up the rest from reference TRBV25-1 and TRBJ1-4 gives the full variable domain: EADIYQTPRYLVIGTGKKITLECSQTMGHDKMYWYQQDPGMELHLIHYSYGVNSTEKGDLSSESTVSRIRTEHFPLTLESARPSHTSQYLCASSAPGTGNEKLFFGSGTQLSVL.

This clonotype was counted at least ten times. The chain is built from TRBV20-1 and TRBJ2-7, with D uncertain. The CDR3 has 13 residues. The V end was cut by 5 bases, the J end by 3 bases, with 14 bases between. Germline CDR1 is DFQATT and CDR2 is SNEGSKA (reference sequence). The CDR3 here is CSAVLSPDYEQYF. Written as DNA, the CDR3 is TGCAGTGCTGTTCTCTCCCCGGACTACGAGCAGTACTTC.

For this clonotype: This likely comes from a read error, as the CDR3 has no conserved phenylalanine or tryptophan at its end. The CDR3 nucleotides are TGTGCCTGTACCCCTGGGGGGACCACTGAAGCTTTCGTT. This sequence encodes CACTPGGTTEAFV. The rearrangement uses TRBV25-1 and TRBJ1-1; weak D call: TRBD1 (5 bases). This CDR3 contains 13 residues. Germline CDR1 and CDR2: MGHDK and SYGVNS. The V end lost 11 bases, the J end lost 4 bases, and 17 bases lay between the germline ends.

On this clonotype: A much larger clone differs by one base, so this may be a read error. The CDR3 spells CASSSVELRTGNTIYF. As DNA, the CDR3 is TGTGCCAGCAGTTCCGTAGAACTAAGGACCGGAAACACCATATATTTT. The chain recombines TRBV28 with TRBJ1-3; D gene ambiguous. CDR1 is MDHEN, CDR2 SYDVKM, per germline. This CDR3 contains 16 residues. V was cut by 4 bases and J by 4 bases, with 17 bases left in between.

Many counts were recorded for this clonotype. The chain uses TRBV11-1 and TRBJ2-7, with 8 nucleotides matching TRBD1. CDR1 SGHAT and CDR2 FQDESV come from the germline V gene (reference sequence). The length of the CDR3 is 15 residues. Trimming removed 7 bases from V and 3 bases from J; junction bases left unmatched: 11. DNA of the CDR3: TGTGCCAGCACCATAGGACAGGGAGTATTCTACGAGCAGTACTTC. Translated, it gives CASTIGQGVFYEQYF.

This clonotype has just a few counts. The DNA for the CDR3 is TGTGCCAGCAGCTTAAATCCAGATTACGAGCAGTACTTC. Its translation: CASSLNPDYEQYF. The rearrangement joins TRBV7-3 to TRBJ2-7; D uncertain. Germline loops: CDR1 SGHTA, CDR2 FQGTGA. Trimming removed 1 base at V and 4 bases at J, with 8 bases between. The CDR3 contains 13 residues.

V usage is TRBV18 and J usage is TRBJ1-5; possible D gene TRBD1, 5 bases. CDR1 is KGHSH and CDR2 is LQKENI in the germline V gene. V was cut by 5 bases and J by 1 base, with 15 bases left in between. This CDR3 spans 16 amino acids. The CDR3, as DNA: TGTGCCAGCTCATCCAACGGGGGTGGAAGCAATCAGCCCCAGCATTTT. Translation: CASSSNGGGSNQPQHF.

This clonotype was detected a few times. The J gene is TRBJ1-1, the V gene TRBV7-3, with no clear D. The CDR3 totals 14 residues. Germline CDR1 SGHTA, CDR2 FQGTGA. The V end was cut by 5 bases, the J end by 3 bases, with 13 bases between. The CDR3 here is CASSLTLSDTEAFF. The DNA for the CDR3 is TGTGCCAGCAGCCTCACCCTTTCGGACACTGAAGCTTTCTTT. Variable domain in full (rest from reference TRBV7-3 and TRBJ1-1): GAGVSQTPSNKVTEKGKYVELRCDPISGHTALYWYRQSLGQGPEFLIYFQGTGAADDSGLPNDRFFAVRPEGSVSTLKIQRTERGDSAVYLCASSLTLSDTEAFFGQGTRLTVV.

This clonotype was detected many times. The gene calls are TRBV28 and TRBJ2-7; 7 bases are shared with TRBD1. CDR1 is MDHEN, CDR2 SYDVKM, per germline. The V segment lost 6 bases and the J segment 6 bases; nucleotides outside the gene matches: 14. The length of the CDR3 is 15 residues. The CDR3 loop reads CASSHGKGGVAEQYF. The CDR3, as DNA: TGTGCCAGCAGCCACGGGAAAGGGGGCGTCGCCGAGCAGTACTTC. The full variable domain, in which reference TRBV28 and TRBJ2-7 provide the parts outside the CDR3, is DVKVTQSSRYLVKRTGEKVFLECVQDMDHENMFWYRQDPGLGLRLIYFSYDVKMKEKGDIPEGYSVSREKKERFSLILESASTNQTSMYLCASSHGKGGVAEQYFGPGTRLTVT.

This clonotype was counted many times. The chain carries TRBV7-9 and TRBJ2-2; D gene unclear. The CDR3 sequence is 16 residues long. CDR1 and CDR2 from the germline V gene are SEHNR and FQNEAQ (reference sequence). Trimming took 5 bases from V and 0 from J, leaving 13 bases between them. Written as DNA, the CDR3 is TGTGCCAGCAGCGCCCGAACCTACGCGAACACCGGGGAGCTGTTTTTT. Protein: CASSARTYANTGELFF.